This is a list of T cell receptor beta chains from one sample in a study of T cells in Graves' hyperthyroidism and ophthalmopathy. TCRdb itself ran the multiplex PCR reads through MiXCR, one entry per CDR3 protein. Of fewer than 350,000 distinct CDR3 sequences in the sample, roughly a fifth were seen once. The sequenced sample was blood. These TCRs come from a woman aged 45-59 years with Graves' hyperthyroidism. The CDR3 runs from the conserved cysteine through the conserved F or W. A D gene is named only where the DNA matches it firmly. Rows may omit the clone size; those that give it use once, few, many or a size class.

d_call: TRBD1; j_call: TRBJ1-5; clone_size: many; v_call: TRBV4-1; cdr3_aa: CASSQGTGGAKPQHF; cdr3_nt: TGCGCCAGCAGCCAAGGGACAGGGGGAGCGAAGCCCCAGCATTTT
d_call: NA; j_call: TRBJ2-7; clone_size: few; v_call: TRBV29-1; cdr3_aa: CSVEGFSYEQYF; cdr3_nt: TGCAGCGTTGAAGGGTTTAGCTACGAGCAGTACTTC
d_call: NA; j_call: TRBJ1-1; clone_size: NA; v_call: TRBV6-2/TRBV6-3; cdr3_aa: CASRDTRRGNTEAFF; cdr3_nt: TGTGCCAGCAGAGACACGAGAAGGGGGAACACTGAAGCTTTCTTT
d_call: TRBD1; j_call: TRBJ1-2; clone_size: many; v_call: TRBV7-9; cdr3_aa: CASSSTDRELYGYTF; cdr3_nt: TGTGCCAGCAGCTCCACGGACAGGGAGTTGTATGGCTACACCTTC
d_call: NA; j_call: TRBJ2-2; clone_size: NA; v_call: TRBV9; cdr3_aa: CASGGGARRTGELFF; cdr3_nt: TGTGCCAGCGGAGGGGGGGCCCGGAGAACCGGGGAGCTGTTTTTT
d_call: NA; j_call: TRBJ1-1; clone_size: many; v_call: TRBV18; cdr3_aa: CASSPRTVDSNTEAFF; cdr3_nt: TGTGCCAGCTCACCAAGGACTGTGGACTCGAACACTGAAGCTTTCTTT
d_call: NA; j_call: TRBJ1-5; clone_size: once; v_call: TRBV19; cdr3_aa: CASSIGTALLHF; cdr3_nt: TGTGCCAGTAGTATAGGTACAGCCCTTCTACATTTT
d_call: TRBD1; j_call: TRBJ2-7; clone_size: many; v_call: TRBV30; cdr3_aa: CAWSMRTGGLNEQYF; cdr3_nt: TGTGCCTGGAGTATGAGGACAGGGGGCTTGAACGAGCAGTACTTC
d_call: TRBD2; j_call: TRBJ2-3; clone_size: few; v_call: TRBV29-1; cdr3_aa: CSLRLAGEAQYF; cdr3_nt: TGCAGCTTAAGACTAGCGGGAGAGGCGCAGTATTTT
d_call: NA; j_call: TRBJ1-1; clone_size: many; v_call: TRBV11-2; cdr3_aa: CASSQGVEAFF; cdr3_nt: TGTGCCAGCAGCCAAGGGGTTGAAGCTTTCTTT
d_call: NA; j_call: TRBJ1-5; clone_size: many; v_call: TRBV3-1; cdr3_aa: CASSQRGYQPQHF; cdr3_nt: TGTGCCAGCAGCCAAAGGGGATATCAGCCCCAGCATTTT
d_call: NA; j_call: TRBJ2-5; clone_size: NA; v_call: TRBV11-2; cdr3_aa: CASSTKGPQETQYF; cdr3_nt: TGTGCCAGCAGCACGAAAGGGCCCCAAGAGACCCAGTACTTC
d_call: NA; j_call: TRBJ2-1; clone_size: NA; v_call: TRBV28; cdr3_aa: CASSSHGLRGVTYNEQFF; cdr3_nt: TGTGCCAGCAGTTCTCACGGGCTACGGGGAGTCACCTACAATGAGCAGTTCTTC
d_call: NA; j_call: TRBJ2-1; clone_size: many; v_call: TRBV7-2; cdr3_aa: CASSTVGGAPYNEQFF; cdr3_nt: TGTGCCAGCAGCACCGTAGGGGGGGCTCCCTACAATGAGCAGTTCTTC
d_call: TRBD2; j_call: TRBJ2-3; clone_size: many; v_call: TRBV19; cdr3_aa: CASSGTGLGTDTQYF; cdr3_nt: TGTGCCAGTAGCGGAACGGGACTAGGAACAGATACGCAGTATTTT
d_call: NA; j_call: TRBJ2-5; clone_size: NA; v_call: TRBV28; cdr3_aa: CASSSAKGPGLETQYF; cdr3_nt: TGTGCCAGCAGTTCAGCTAAGGGCCCAGGGTTGGAGACCCAGTACTTC
d_call: NA; j_call: TRBJ2-2; clone_size: many; v_call: TRBV2; cdr3_aa: CASSTTGTGTGELFF; cdr3_nt: TGTGCCAGCTCCACGACAGGGACTGGGACCGGGGAGCTGTTTTTT
d_call: TRBD1; j_call: TRBJ1-6; clone_size: many; v_call: TRBV28; cdr3_aa: CASSYRGYNSPLHF; cdr3_nt: TGTGCCAGCAGTTACAGGGGCTATAATTCACCCCTCCACTTT
d_call: NA; j_call: TRBJ1-5; clone_size: NA; v_call: TRBV20-1; cdr3_aa: CSARDSNSNQPQHF; cdr3_nt: TGCAGTGCTAGGGACAGTAATAGCAATCAGCCCCAGCATTTT
d_call: NA; j_call: TRBJ2-5; clone_size: many; v_call: TRBV3-1; cdr3_aa: CASSQGRTHQETQYF; cdr3_nt: TGTGCCAGCAGCCAAGGAAGGACACACCAAGAGACCCAGTACTTC
d_call: TRBD2; j_call: TRBJ2-1; clone_size: NA; v_call: TRBV5-1; cdr3_aa: CASSLEGLAGNGQFF; cdr3_nt: TGCGCCAGCAGCTTGGAGGGACTAGCTGGCAATGGGCAGTTCTTC
d_call: TRBD1; j_call: TRBJ2-4; clone_size: many; v_call: TRBV20-1; cdr3_aa: CSARDRTGQGNIQYF; cdr3_nt: TGCAGTGCTAGAGACCGGACAGGGCAGGGAAACATTCAGTACTTC